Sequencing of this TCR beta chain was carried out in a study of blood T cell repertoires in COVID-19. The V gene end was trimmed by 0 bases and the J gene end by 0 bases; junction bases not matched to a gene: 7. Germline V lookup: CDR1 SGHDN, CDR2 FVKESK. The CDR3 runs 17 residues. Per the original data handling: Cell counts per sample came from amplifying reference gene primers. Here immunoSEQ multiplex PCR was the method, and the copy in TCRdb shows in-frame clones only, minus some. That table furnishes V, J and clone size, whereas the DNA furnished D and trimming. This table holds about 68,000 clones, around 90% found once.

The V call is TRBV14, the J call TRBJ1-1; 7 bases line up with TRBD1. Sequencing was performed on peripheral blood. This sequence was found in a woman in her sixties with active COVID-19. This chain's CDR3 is CASSQDLIQGMNTEAFF. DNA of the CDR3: TGTGCCAGCAGCCAAGACCTAATACAGGGGATGAACACTGAAGCTTTCTTT.